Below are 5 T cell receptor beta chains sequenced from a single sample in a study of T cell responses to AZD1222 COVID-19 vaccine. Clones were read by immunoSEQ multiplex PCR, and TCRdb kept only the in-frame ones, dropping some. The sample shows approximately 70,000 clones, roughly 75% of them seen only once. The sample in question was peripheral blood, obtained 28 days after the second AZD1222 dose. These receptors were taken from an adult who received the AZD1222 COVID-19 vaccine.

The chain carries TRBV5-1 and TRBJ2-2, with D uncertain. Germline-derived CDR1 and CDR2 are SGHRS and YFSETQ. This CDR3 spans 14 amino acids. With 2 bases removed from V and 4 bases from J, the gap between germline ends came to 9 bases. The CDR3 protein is CASSFPEGTGELFF. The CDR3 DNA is TGCGCCAGCAGCTTCCCAGAAGGCACCGGGGAGCTGTTTTTT.

The CDR3 region has the DNA TGCGCCAGCAGTAAAGCAACTTTATCCTACGAGCAGTACTTC. Its translation is CASSKATLSYEQYF. The V and J genes are TRBV10-1 and TRBJ2-7; no clear D gene. Germline V lookup: CDR1 WNHNN, CDR2 SYGVQD (reference sequence). V was pared by 5 bases and J by 1 base, with 12 bases between. CDR3 length: 14 amino acids.

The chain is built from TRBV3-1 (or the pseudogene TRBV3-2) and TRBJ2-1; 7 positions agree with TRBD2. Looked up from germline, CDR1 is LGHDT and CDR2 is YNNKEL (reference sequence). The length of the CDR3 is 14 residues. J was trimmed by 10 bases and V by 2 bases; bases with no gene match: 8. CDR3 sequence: CASSQPGLSPEQFF. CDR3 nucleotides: TGTGCCAGCAGCCAACCGGGACTATCACCCGAGCAGTTCTTC.

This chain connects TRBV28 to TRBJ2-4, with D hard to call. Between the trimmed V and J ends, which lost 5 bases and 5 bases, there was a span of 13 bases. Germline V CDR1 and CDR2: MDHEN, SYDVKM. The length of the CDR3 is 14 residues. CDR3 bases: TGTGCCAGCAGTGCGCACGGCGGCGAAAACATTCAGTACTTC. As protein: CASSAHGGENIQYF.

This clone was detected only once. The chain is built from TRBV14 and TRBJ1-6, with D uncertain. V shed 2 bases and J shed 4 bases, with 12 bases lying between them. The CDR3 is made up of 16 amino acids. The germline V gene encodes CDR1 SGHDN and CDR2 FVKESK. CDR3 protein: CASSQSIDFYNSPLHF. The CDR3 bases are TGTGCCAGCAGCCAATCTATCGACTTTTATAATTCACCCCTCCACTTT.